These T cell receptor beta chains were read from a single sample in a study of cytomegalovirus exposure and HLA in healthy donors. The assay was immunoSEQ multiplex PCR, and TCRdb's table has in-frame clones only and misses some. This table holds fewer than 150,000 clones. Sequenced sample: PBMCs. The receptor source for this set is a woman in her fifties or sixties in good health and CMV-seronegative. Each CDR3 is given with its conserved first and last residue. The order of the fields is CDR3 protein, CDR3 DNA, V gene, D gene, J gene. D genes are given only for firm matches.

CASSKGSAAEPFF	TGTGCCAGCAGCAAGGGGTCGGCAGCCGAACCCTTCTTC	TRBV16	.	TRBJ2-1
CASSLTNQPQHF	TGTGCCAGCAGTTTAACTAATCAGCCCCAGCATTTT	TRBV28	.	TRBJ1-5
CASSEDTGGPENTIYF	TGTGCCAGCAGTGAAGATACAGGGGGCCCGGAAAACACCATATATTTT	TRBV6-1	TRBD1	TRBJ1-3
CASGRDYEQYF	TGTGCCAGCGGGCGTGACTACGAGCAGTACTTC	TRBV28	.	TRBJ2-7
CASSLPSTNTGELFF	TGTGCCAGCAGCCTCCCAAGTACTAACACCGGGGAGCTGTTTTTT	TRBV7-9	.	TRBJ2-2
CASSLGLPGDNEQFF	TGCGCCAGCAGCCTTGGGTTGCCAGGGGACAATGAGCAGTTCTTC	TRBV5-1	.	TRBJ2-1
CASSLYGSGSYEQYF	TGTGCCAGCAGTTTATACGGTAGCGGGTCCTACGAGCAGTACTTC	TRBV27	TRBD2	TRBJ2-7
CASSFERSTEAFF	TGTGCCAGCAGCTTTGAAAGGAGCACTGAAGCTTTCTTT	TRBV7-9	.	TRBJ1-1
CASRGAAPCF	TGTGCCAGCAGGGGCGCAGCCCCATGTTTC	TRBV2	.	TRBJ2-7
CASTRGFGVNEQYF	TGTGCCAGCACTAGGGGTTTCGGAGTCAACGAGCAGTACTTC	TRBV27	.	TRBJ2-7
CASSPGQGDEKLFF	TGTGCCAGTAGCCCAGGACAGGGCGATGAAAAACTGTTTTTT	TRBV19	TRBD1	TRBJ1-4
CASTRGTRGEKLFF	TGTGCCAGCACCAGGGGGACAAGGGGAGAAAAACTGTTTTTT	TRBV19	TRBD1	TRBJ1-4
CASRSSGPSSYEQYF	TGTGCCAGTAGATCTAGCGGGCCAAGCTCCTACGAGCAGTACTTC	TRBV19	TRBD2	TRBJ2-7
CASSPQNEQYF	TGTGCCAGCTCCCCCCAAAACGAGCAGTACTTC	TRBV6-6	.	TRBJ2-7
CASSLGAGNEKLFF	TGTGCCAGCAGCTTAGGGGCCGGTAATGAAAAACTGTTTTTT	TRBV7-9	.	TRBJ1-4
CASSRGSGPYGYTF	TGTGCCAGCAGCCGTGGCAGTGGCCCTTATGGCTACACCTTC	TRBV14	.	TRBJ1-2
CASSVAPGTYEQYF	TGTGCCAGCAGCGTAGCCCCAGGGACCTACGAGCAGTACTTC	TRBV9	.	TRBJ2-7
CASSEPYPTGRRGAGQPQHF	TGTGCCAGCAGTGAACCCTACCCGACAGGGAGGAGGGGAGCAGGTCAGCCCCAGCATTTT	TRBV2	TRBD1	TRBJ1-5
CATTAGGQETQYF	TGTGCCACAACAGCGGGAGGCCAAGAGACCCAGTACTTC	TRBV5-4	TRBD2	TRBJ2-5
CASSGSGAPDTEAFF	TGCGCCAGCAGCGGATCAGGGGCGCCGGACACTGAAGCTTTCTTT	TRBV5-1	.	TRBJ1-1
CASSLDSSPLHF	TGTGCCAGCAGCTTGGACAGTTCACCCCTCCACTTT	TRBV5-4	.	TRBJ1-6
CASSETLAAGEVEQYF	TGTGCCAGCAGTGAGACACTAGCGGCCGGCGAGGTCGAGCAGTACTTC	TRBV6-1	TRBD2	TRBJ2-7
CASSLGAGGYEQYF	TGTGCCAGCAGCTTAGGGGCGGGGGGCTACGAGCAGTACTTC	TRBV7-8	TRBD2	TRBJ2-7
CASSFGGGTGDSNSPLHF	TGTGCCAGCAGCTTCGGGGGAGGTACAGGGGATTCAAATTCACCCCTCCACTTT	TRBV5-4	TRBD1	TRBJ1-6
CASSDGHSALETQYF	TGCGCCAGCAGCGACGGACACTCAGCGCTAGAGACCCAGTACTTC	TRBV5-1	.	TRBJ2-5
CASRHRDINTEAFF	TGTGCCAGCAGACACCGGGACATAAACACTGAAGCTTTCTTT	TRBV6-1	.	TRBJ1-1
CASSLPGLASYEQYF	TGTGCCAGCAGCTTGCCGGGACTAGCATCCTACGAGCAGTACTTC	TRBV5-4	TRBD2	TRBJ2-7
CASSEVRSPHTDTQYF	TGTGCCAGCAGTGAAGTGAGGAGCCCACACACAGATACGCAGTATTTT	TRBV6-1	.	TRBJ2-3
CASSRGRGATYEQYF	TGCGCCAGCAGCCGCGGCCGGGGGGCCACCTACGAGCAGTACTTC	TRBV4-1	.	TRBJ2-7
CSARRAREQYF	TGCAGTGCCAGGCGGGCGAGAGAGCAGTACTTC	TRBV20-1	.	TRBJ2-7
CASSPREGDRGLYGYTF	TGTGCCAGCTCACCACGGGAAGGAGACAGGGGGCTTTATGGCTACACCTTC	TRBV18	TRBD1	TRBJ1-2
CASSLEDRAGSPLHF	TGTGCCAGCAGCTTGGAAGACAGGGCTGGCTCACCCCTCCACTTT	TRBV5-6	TRBD1	TRBJ1-6
CASSTRGVGQNYEQYF	TGCGCCAGCAGCACACGGGGCGTGGGACAGAACTACGAGCAGTACTTC	TRBV5-1	TRBD1	TRBJ2-7
CASSPDRGPWGYTF	TGCGCCAGCAGCCCGGACAGGGGGCCTTGGGGCTACACCTTC	TRBV4-1	TRBD1	TRBJ1-2
CATSRGPGTGELFF	TGTGCCACCAGCAGAGGGCCGGGCACCGGGGAGCTGTTTTTT	TRBV15	.	TRBJ2-2
CASSFLDKGAYQPQHF	TGTGCCAGCAGTTTCCTGGACAAGGGGGCGTATCAGCCCCAGCATTTT	TRBV28	TRBD1	TRBJ1-5
CASSYPDRFGYTF	TGTGCCAGCAGTTATCCGGACAGATTCGGCTACACCTTC	TRBV6-1	.	TRBJ1-2
CASSQVGQGAGELFF	TGCGCCAGCAGTCAAGTGGGACAGGGTGCCGGGGAGCTGTTTTTT	TRBV23-1	TRBD1	TRBJ2-2
CASTPQFYNEQFF	TGTGCCAGCACCCCTCAGTTCTACAATGAGCAGTTCTTC	TRBV11-1	.	TRBJ2-1
CASSTGTSVGYEQYF	TGCGCCAGCAGCACAGGGACTAGCGTGGGGTACGAGCAGTACTTC	TRBV5-1	TRBD2	TRBJ2-7
CASRQGSNQPQHF	TGCGCCAGCAGACAGGGCAGCAATCAGCCCCAGCATTTT	TRBV10-2	.	TRBJ1-5
CASSEGTSGGARDTQYF	TGCGCCAGCAGCGAGGGGACTAGCGGGGGGGCTAGAGATACGCAGTATTTT	TRBV5-1	TRBD2	TRBJ2-3
CASSLASGQVSYEQYF	TGCGCCAGCAGCTTGGCTTCAGGACAGGTCTCCTACGAGCAGTACTTC	TRBV5-1	TRBD1	TRBJ2-7
CASSPARVNYGYTF	TGTGCCAGCTCACCAGCGCGGGTAAACTATGGCTACACCTTC	TRBV18	.	TRBJ1-2
CASSGQGVAYEQYF	TGTGCCAGCAGCGGACAGGGAGTGGCCTACGAGCAGTACTTC	TRBV7-9	TRBD1	TRBJ2-7
CASSLTDSRETQYF	TGTGCCAGCAGCTTAACGGACAGTCGAGAGACCCAGTACTTC	TRBV7-3	.	TRBJ2-5
CASSQRYGQYF	TGTGCCAGCAGCCAGCGCTACGGGCAGTACTTC	TRBV7-2	.	TRBJ2-7
CAWSSYYGYTF	TGTGCCTGGAGCTCGTACTATGGCTACACCTTC	TRBV30	.	TRBJ1-2
CASKDRGEKLFF	TGTGCCAGCAAAGACAGGGGTGAAAAACTGTTTTTT	TRBV7-9	TRBD1	TRBJ1-4
CASNSHLKDTQYF	TGTGCCAGCAATTCACACCTGAAAGATACGCAGTATTTT	TRBV21-1	.	TRBJ2-3
CASSPGGGFSYEQYF	TGTGCCAGCAGCCCCGGCGGGGGCTTCTCCTACGAGCAGTACTTC	TRBV14	.	TRBJ2-7
CAISDHVSKNIQYF	TGTGCCATCAGTGACCATGTTTCCAAAAACATTCAGTACTTC	TRBV10-3	.	TRBJ2-4
CASSSPAGLLSYNEQFF	TGTGCCAGCAGCTCACCCGCCGGACTCCTCTCCTACAATGAGCAGTTCTTC	TRBV11-2	.	TRBJ2-1
CASSLGGANEKLFF	TGCGCCAGCAGCTTGGGCGGGGCTAATGAAAAACTGTTTTTT	TRBV5-1	.	TRBJ1-4
CASSRTGLAATDTQYF	TGTGCCAGCAGCCGTACGGGACTAGCGGCCACAGATACGCAGTATTTT	TRBV7-9	TRBD2	TRBJ2-3
CASRTTNEKLFF	TGTGCCAGCAGGACAACGAATGAAAAACTGTTTTTT	TRBV7-9	.	TRBJ1-4
CASSEDRSYNEQFF	TGTGCCAGCAGCGAGGACAGGTCCTACAATGAGCAGTTCTTC	TRBV2	TRBD1	TRBJ2-1
CASSDMGHRDDTQYF	TGTGCCAGCAGCGATATGGGACACCGTGATGATACGCAGTATTTT	TRBV9	.	TRBJ2-3
CASSEPGQATYEQYF	TGTGCCAGCAGCGAACCGGGACAGGCGACCTACGAGCAGTACTTC	TRBV6-1	TRBD1	TRBJ2-7
CASSQVGSGNTIYF	TGCGCCAGCAGCCAAGTCGGTTCTGGAAACACCATATATTTT	TRBV4-1	.	TRBJ1-3